These 15 T cell receptor beta chains were all obtained from the same sample, sequenced in a study of yellow fever vaccine responses in identical twins. TCRdb redid the calling of the RT-PCR reads with MiXCR, one entry per CDR3 protein. The sample shows about 11,000 distinct CDR3 sequences, over 60% of them seen only once. Sequencing was performed on T cells from blood (PBMCs), unsorted or a sorted subset (not recorded which), taken before or after yellow fever vaccination (not recorded which). These receptors were taken from a woman between 18 and 29 years old who received the yellow fever vaccine.

A few counts support this clonotype. This chain uses TRBV11-3 with TRBJ2-2, with D unresolved. The CDR3 has 13 amino acids. Germline V CDR1 and CDR2: SGHNT, YENEEA. Deletions cut 3 bases from V and 1 base from J, with 3 bases between. The CDR3, as DNA: TGTGCCAGCAGCTTCTTGAACACCGGGGAGCTGTTTTTT. This codes for CASSFLNTGELFF.

The chain carries TRBV9 and TRBJ2-5, with D possibly TRBD1 on 5 matching bases. V was trimmed by 3 bases and J by 0 bases, leaving 6 bases between them. There are 13 residues in the CDR3. Germline-derived CDR1 and CDR2 are SGDLS and YYNGEE. The CDR3 DNA reads TGTGCCAGCAGCGAGGACAACCAAGAGACCCAGTACTTC. Translation gives CASSEDNQETQYF.

The chain is built from TRBV7-3 and TRBJ1-2; D perhaps matches TRBD1 (6 bases). Germline-derived CDR1 and CDR2 are SGHTA and FQGTGA. Trimming took 1 base from V and 7 from J, leaving 19 bases between them. The CDR3 contains 16 residues. The CDR3 spells CASSLMTTGPFGGYTF. The DNA of the CDR3 is TGTGCCAGCAGCTTAATGACGACAGGACCCTTTGGTGGCTACACCTTC.

This clonotype showed up just a few times. V usage is TRBV29-1 and J usage is TRBJ2-3, with D unclear. The CDR3 is 13 residues long. Looked up from germline, CDR1 is SQVTM and CDR2 is ANQGSEA. The V and J ends lost 7 bases and 3 bases respectively, with 14 bases between them. In nucleotides, the CDR3 is TGCAGCGCTGCTGGGGTAAGGACAGATACGCAGTATTTT. This sequence encodes CSAAGVRTDTQYF.

In its sample, this clonotype was seen once. CDR3: CASSQGGLVFNEQFF. CDR3 bases: TGTGCCAGCAGCCAAGGGGGACTAGTATTCAATGAGCAGTTCTTC. The rearrangement links TRBV3-1 to TRBJ2-1, with 8 bases identical to TRBD2. The V segment lost 1 base and the J segment 6 bases; nucleotides outside the gene matches: 5. This CDR3 comprises 15 residues. Germline V gene sequence: CDR1 LGHDT, CDR2 YNNKEL (reference sequence).

This chain joins TRBV3-1 and TRBJ2-3, with unresolved D. The CDR3 is 12 residues long. Between the trimmed V and J ends, which lost 2 bases and 2 bases, there was a span of 2 bases. Germline CDR1 reads LGHDT; CDR2 reads YNNKEL (reference sequence). The CDR3 region has the DNA TGTGCCAGCAGCCAACCCACAGATACGCAGTATTTT. Translation: CASSQPTDTQYF.

There are a few counts of this clonotype. The gene calls are TRBV29-1 and TRBJ2-1; D not resolved. Germline loops: CDR1 SQVTM, CDR2 ANQGSEA. CDR3 size: 12 residues. Trimming took off 0 bases at V and 7 bases at J, with 7 bases between the two ends. The CDR3 reads CSVEEWKNEQFF. CDR3 nucleotides: TGCAGCGTTGAAGAATGGAAGAATGAGCAGTTCTTC.

The V gene is TRBV12-3 or TRBV12-4, the J gene TRBJ2-1; 8 bases line up with TRBD1. The CDR3 has 15 amino acids. The V and J ends lost 5 bases and 8 bases, in that order; junction bases with no gene match: 11. The CDR3 protein is CASSPRTGIIDEQFF. The CDR3 DNA follows: TGTGCCAGCAGTCCTAGGACAGGGATCATCGATGAGCAGTTCTTC.

A word on this clonotype: Sequence at one end of the junction differs from germline and may be a read error. The chain combines TRBV6-2 or TRBV6-3 with TRBJ2-1; D unresolved. CDR3 length: 12 residues. The germline V gene has CDR1 MNHEY and CDR2 SVGEGT. The CDR3 DNA follows: TGTGCCAGCAGTTACTCCCACAATGAGCAGTTCTTC. The encoded protein is CASSYSHNEQFF.

This rearrangement joins TRBV7-9 to TRBJ1-1; TRBD1 aligns across 7 bases. Germline lookup yields CDR1 SEHNR and CDR2 FQNEAQ (reference sequence). The J segment lost 11 bases and the V segment lost 5 bases, leaving 14 bases of the junction unmatched. This CDR3 comprises 14 residues. Written as DNA, the CDR3 is TGTGCCAGCAGCCAACAGGGGACATCTAATGGGGCTTTCTTT. Amino acids: CASSQQGTSNGAFF.

The table lists this clonotype with a count of one. The CDR3: CASRRGRLADTDTQYF. CDR3 in DNA: TGCGCCAGCCGCAGGGGCCGGCTAGCGGACACAGATACGCAGTATTTT. The chain carries TRBV5-1 and TRBJ2-3, with TRBD2 as a possible D gene (7 bases). Germline loops: CDR1 SGHRS, CDR2 YFSETQ. The ends were cut back, 7 bases at V and 2 bases at J, with 20 bases in the middle. This CDR3 comprises 16 residues.

This clonotype has a handful of counts. The chain joins TRBV4-1 to TRBJ1-1; D may be TRBD1 (6 bases). Germline V CDR1 and CDR2: MGHRA, YSYEKL. There are 13 residues in the CDR3. With 10 bases removed from V and 5 bases from J, the gap between germline ends came to 17 bases. As DNA, the CDR3 is TGCGCCACCTCCAGGGGACTGAGGACTGAAGCTTTCTTT. It encodes CATSRGLRTEAFF.

V is TRBV19 and J is TRBJ2-7, with D unclear. The CDR3 is made up of 14 amino acids. The V gene lost 6 bases and the J gene lost 1 base, with 13 bases spanning the gap. Germline-derived CDR1 and CDR2 are LNHDA and SQIVND (reference sequence). Written as DNA, the CDR3 is TGTGCCAGTAGCCCATCAGTGGGTTCCTACGAGCAGTACTTC. Its protein is CASSPSVGSYEQYF.

This clonotype was observed a single time. The chain employs TRBV25-1 and TRBJ1-5; no clear D. This CDR3 region has 14 residues. The V end was cut by 4 bases, the J end by 4 bases, with 11 bases between. CDR1 and CDR2 from the germline V gene are MGHDK and SYGVNS. CDR3 residues: CASSVNGNNQPQHF. As DNA, the CDR3 is TGTGCCAGCAGTGTCAACGGAAATAATCAGCCCCAGCATTTT.

The gene calls are TRBV19 and TRBJ2-7; no definite D call. The CDR3 extends over 13 amino acids. With 5 bases removed from V and 3 bases from J, the gap between germline ends came to 11 bases. Germline values: CDR1 LNHDA, CDR2 SQIVND (reference sequence). The CDR3 DNA is TGTGCCAGTAGTTTAACCCTCTACTACGAGCAGTACTTC. Translated, it gives CASSLTLYYEQYF.